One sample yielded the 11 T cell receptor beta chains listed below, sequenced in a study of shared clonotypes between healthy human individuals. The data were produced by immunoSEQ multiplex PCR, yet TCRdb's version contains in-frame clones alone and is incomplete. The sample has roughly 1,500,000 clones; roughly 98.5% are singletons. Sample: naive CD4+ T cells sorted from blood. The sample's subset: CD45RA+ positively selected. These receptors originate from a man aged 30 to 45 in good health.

CDR3 protein: CARLPGKTGELFF. Here the CDR3 DNA reads TGTGCCAGGCTACCAGGGAAGACCGGGGAGCTGTTTTTT. The V gene is TRBV19, the J gene TRBJ2-2; TRBD1 is a possible D gene (5 bases). V gave up 9 bases and J gave up 5 bases, with 13 bases separating them. This CDR3 spans 13 amino acids. In germline, CDR1 is LNHDA, CDR2 SQIVND (reference sequence).

CDR3 region: CASSQGLNHYGYTF. CDR3 nucleotides: TGTGCCAGCAGCCAGGGCCTGAATCACTATGGCTACACCTTC. The chain combines TRBV5-5 with TRBJ1-2; D is possibly TRBD1 (5 bases). Germline lookup yields CDR1 SGHKS and CDR2 YYEKEE (reference sequence). This CDR3 is 14 amino acids long. The ends were cut back, 4 bases at V and 3 bases at J, with 13 bases in the middle.

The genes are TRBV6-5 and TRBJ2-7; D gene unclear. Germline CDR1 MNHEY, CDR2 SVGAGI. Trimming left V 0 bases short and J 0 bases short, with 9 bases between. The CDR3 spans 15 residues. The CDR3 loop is CASSYSITISYEQYF. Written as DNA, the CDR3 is TGTGCCAGCAGTTACTCGATCACAATCTCCTACGAGCAGTACTTC.

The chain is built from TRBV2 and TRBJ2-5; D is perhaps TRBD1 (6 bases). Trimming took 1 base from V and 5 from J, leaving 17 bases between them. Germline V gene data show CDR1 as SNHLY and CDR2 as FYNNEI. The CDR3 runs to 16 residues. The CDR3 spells CASSEGQAVLLETQYF. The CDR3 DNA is TGTGCCAGCAGTGAAGGACAGGCAGTTCTATTGGAGACCCAGTACTTC. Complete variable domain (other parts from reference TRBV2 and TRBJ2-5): EPEVTQTPSHQVTQMGQEVILRCVPISNHLYFYWYRQILGQKVEFLVSFYNNEISEKSEIFDDQFSVERPDGSNFTLKIRSTKLEDSAMYFCASSEGQAVLLETQYFGPGTRLLVL.

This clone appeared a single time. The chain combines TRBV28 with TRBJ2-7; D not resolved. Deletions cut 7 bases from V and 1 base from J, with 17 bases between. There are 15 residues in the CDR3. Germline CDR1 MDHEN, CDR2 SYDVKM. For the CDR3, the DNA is TGTGCCAGCACCAATGATAAGTCGAGGTCCTACGAGCAGTACTTC. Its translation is CASTNDKSRSYEQYF.

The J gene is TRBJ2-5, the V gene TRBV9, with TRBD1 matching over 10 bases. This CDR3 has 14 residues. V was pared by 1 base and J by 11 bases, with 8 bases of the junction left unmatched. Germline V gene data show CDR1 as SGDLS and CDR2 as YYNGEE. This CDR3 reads CASSVLGQGSSQYF. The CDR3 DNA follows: TGTGCCAGCAGCGTACTGGGACAGGGGTCATCACAGTACTTC.

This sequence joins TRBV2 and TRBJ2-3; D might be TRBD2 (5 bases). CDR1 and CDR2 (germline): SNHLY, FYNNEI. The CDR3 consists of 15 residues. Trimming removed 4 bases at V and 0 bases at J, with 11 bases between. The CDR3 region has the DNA TGTGCCAGCAGTGGGGAGCGGAGGAGCACAGATACGCAGTATTTT. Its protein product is CASSGERRSTDTQYF.

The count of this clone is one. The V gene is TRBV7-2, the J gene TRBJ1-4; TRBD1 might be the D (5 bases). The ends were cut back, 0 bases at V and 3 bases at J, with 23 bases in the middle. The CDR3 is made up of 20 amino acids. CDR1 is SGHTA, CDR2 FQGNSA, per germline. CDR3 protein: CASSLAPIVGVRGANEKLFF. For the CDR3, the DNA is TGTGCCAGCAGCTTAGCCCCGATTGTTGGGGTAAGAGGGGCTAATGAAAAACTGTTTTTT.

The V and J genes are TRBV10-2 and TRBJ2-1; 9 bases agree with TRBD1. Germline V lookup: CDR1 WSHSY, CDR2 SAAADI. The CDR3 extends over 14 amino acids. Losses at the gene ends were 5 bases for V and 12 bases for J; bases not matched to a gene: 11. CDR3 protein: CASSPPGQGRMQFF. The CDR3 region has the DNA TGCGCCAGCAGTCCCCCGGGACAGGGTAGGATGCAGTTCTTC.

This chain's CDR3 is CASSYGVDTEAFF. CDR3 DNA: TGTGCCAGCAGTTACGGGGTGGACACTGAAGCTTTCTTT. V usage is TRBV6-5 and J usage is TRBJ1-1; D not resolved. Germline CDR1 reads MNHEY; CDR2 reads SVGAGI. The length of the CDR3 is 13 residues. V lost 2 bases and J 3 bases, leaving 7 bases between the germline ends.

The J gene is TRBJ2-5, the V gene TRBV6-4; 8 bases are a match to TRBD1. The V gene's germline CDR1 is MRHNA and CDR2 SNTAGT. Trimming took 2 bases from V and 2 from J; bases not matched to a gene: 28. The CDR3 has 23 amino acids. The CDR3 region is CASSDLSSRTGPKGGRYQETQYF. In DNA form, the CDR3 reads TGTGCCAGCAGTGACCTTTCCTCCCGGACAGGGCCGAAGGGGGGTCGGTATCAAGAGACCCAGTACTTC.